A selection of T cell receptor beta chains follows, all from one sample in a study of glioma-infiltrating T cells after dendritic cell vaccination. The method was immunoSEQ multiplex PCR; TCRdb's version includes in-frame clones alone and lacks a portion of them. The sample includes fewer than 110,000 clones, roughly 79% of them seen just once. The sequences come from blood, collected before dendritic cell vaccination. These TCRs come from a human donor with glioblastoma. Both conserved end residues are part of each CDR3. The D gene is left open where the match is weak. For some rows the clone size is stated as once, few or many, or as a class when expanded; others skip it.

TRBJ1-6,NA,TRBV19,NA,CASSIEALFDNSPLHF,TGTGCCAGTAGTATTGAAGCACTATTCGATAATTCACCCCTCCACTTT
TRBJ2-3,NA,TRBV11-3,NA,CASSWGTSGTTDTQYF,TGTGCCAGCAGCTGGGGCACATCAGGCACCACAGATACGCAGTATTTT
TRBJ2-7,many,TRBV19,NA,CASSQTDQTYEQYF,TGTGCCAGTAGCCAGACAGATCAAACCTACGAGCAGTACTTC
TRBJ1-1,NA,TRBV29-1,NA,CSVGRGNTEAFF,TGCAGCGTTGGACGGGGGAACACTGAAGCTTTCTTT
TRBJ2-4,few,TRBV19,TRBD1,CASSGTGGINIQYF,TGTGCCTCCTCCGGGACAGGGGGTATAAACATTCAGTACTTC
TRBJ2-7,NA,TRBV29-1,TRBD2,CSAGGAGGEQYF,TGCAGCGCCGGGGGGGCGGGGGGCGAGCAGTACTTC
TRBJ2-7,few,TRBV19,NA,CASSIELYSYEQYF,TGTGCCAGTAGTATAGAATTATACAGCTACGAGCAGTACTTC
TRBJ2-5,NA,TRBV7-3,NA,CASSPRRGSETQYF,TGTGCCAGCAGCCCCCGCCGCGGCTCGGAGACCCAGTACTTC
TRBJ2-3,NA,TRBV5-1,NA,CASSLVQVEDTQYF,TGCGCCAGCAGCTTGGTTCAGGTCGAGGATACGCAGTATTTT
TRBJ1-4,few,TRBV6-6,NA,CASSSQGLIGEKLFF,TGTGCCAGCAGTTCCCAGGGGTTAATAGGTGAAAAACTGTTTTTT
TRBJ2-7,NA,TRBV6-6,NA,CASSYGQVSTYEQYF,TGTGCCAGCAGTTACGGGCAGGTTTCTACCTACGAGCAGTACTTC
TRBJ1-4,NA,TRBV28,TRBD1,CASSFGQGFEKLFF,TGTGCCAGCAGTTTCGGACAGGGGTTTGAAAAACTGTTTTTT
TRBJ2-2,NA,TRBV5-1,NA,CASSFSPTGPNTGELFF,TGCGCCAGCAGCTTTTCCCCTACTGGTCCGAACACCGGGGAGCTGTTTTTT
TRBJ2-3,NA,TRBV10-3,TRBD2,CAIRDSSGGTDTQYF,TGTGCCATCAGGGACTCTAGCGGGGGCACAGATACGCAGTATTTT
TRBJ2-2,NA,TRBV11-2,NA,CASRSTVIVTGELFF,TGTGCCAGCAGATCGACAGTCATTGTGACCGGGGAGCTGTTTTTT